This is a list of T cell receptor beta chains from one sample in a study of shared clonotypes between healthy human individuals. Generated by immunoSEQ multiplex PCR, the TCRdb table keeps only in-frame clones and is missing some. The repertoire holds fewer than 2.5 million clones, 93% seen once, with approximately 0.36% in the top ten. What was sequenced was naive CD4+ T cells from PBMCs. These receptors all stem from a man in his late teens or twenties in good health. Some clones in this sample may be carry-over from other donors' samples. Both conserved end residues are part of each CDR3. The D gene is left open where the match is weak. Some rows mark clone size as missing; the rest say once, few, many or name a class of expanded clone.

>NA|TRBD2|TRBJ2-5|TRBV30
CAWSPGGETQYF
>NA|NA|TRBJ2-5|TRBV4-1
CASSQDPGPPVTQYF
>NA|NA|TRBJ1-1|TRBV27
CASSSVVSMNTEAFF
>once|NA|TRBJ2-5|TRBV7-6
CASSSRTAQQETQYF
>NA|NA|TRBJ2-7|TRBV7-2
CASSLVRGREQYF
>NA|NA|NA|TRBV29-1
CSAGGTASYEQYF
>NA|NA|TRBJ2-3|TRBV5-4
CASSPSLIVGTDTQYF
>NA|NA|TRBJ2-7|TRBV11-3
CASSLGDFGGFEEQYF
>NA|NA|TRBJ1-1|TRBV6-6
CASSGKKQVRTEAFF
>NA|NA|TRBJ2-2|TRBV14
CASSQVQTGELFF
>NA|NA|TRBJ1-2|TRBV27
CASSFRDPIYGYTF
>NA|NA|TRBJ1-2|TRBV6-1
CASSGYGYTF
>NA|NA|TRBJ2-2|TRBV5-1
CASSLYLGYAGELFF
>NA|NA|TRBJ2-7|TRBV7-2
CASSWGTTPYYEQYF
>NA|TRBD1|TRBJ1-1|TRBV2
CASSSGQGRYTEAFF
>NA|TRBD1|TRBJ2-3|TRBV4-1
CASSLRDRSSDTQYF
>NA|NA|TRBJ1-5|TRBV28
CASRSRRGPSNQPQHF
>once|TRBD2|TRBJ2-1|TRBV27
CASTPWGGSYNEQFF
>NA|NA|TRBJ2-3|TRBV14
CASRPFTANTDTQYF
>NA|NA|TRBJ2-5|TRBV28
CASSRLGAEGQETQYF
>NA|TRBD1|TRBJ2-7|TRBV28
CASSGTAPEQYF
>NA|TRBD1|TRBJ2-7|TRBV2
CASSEALWRQGDGEQYF
>NA|NA|TRBJ1-5|TRBV30
CAWSDLGAQPQHF
>NA|NA|TRBJ2-2|TRBV9
CASSVDPTGELFF
>NA|NA|TRBJ2-3|TRBV29-1
CSVRGRATDTQYF
>NA|NA|TRBJ2-4|TRBV10-3
CAISESPGENIQYF
>NA|NA|TRBJ2-1|TRBV7-8
CASSEHNEQFF
>NA|NA|TRBJ2-7|TRBV11-3
CASSTEHGTYEQYF
>NA|NA|TRBJ2-7|TRBV4-1
CASSRIRDEQYF
>NA|NA|TRBJ2-7|TRBV27
CASSLSGYEQYF
>NA|NA|TRBJ2-4|TRBV29-1
CSVVGSGKNIQYF
>NA|TRBD1|TRBJ1-5|TRBV19
CASTSPRTGNSGNQPQHF
>NA|TRBD2|TRBJ2-3|TRBV29-1
CSAQAGGRAPPDTQYF
>NA|NA|TRBJ2-7|TRBV30
CAWSQLDRSSYEQYF